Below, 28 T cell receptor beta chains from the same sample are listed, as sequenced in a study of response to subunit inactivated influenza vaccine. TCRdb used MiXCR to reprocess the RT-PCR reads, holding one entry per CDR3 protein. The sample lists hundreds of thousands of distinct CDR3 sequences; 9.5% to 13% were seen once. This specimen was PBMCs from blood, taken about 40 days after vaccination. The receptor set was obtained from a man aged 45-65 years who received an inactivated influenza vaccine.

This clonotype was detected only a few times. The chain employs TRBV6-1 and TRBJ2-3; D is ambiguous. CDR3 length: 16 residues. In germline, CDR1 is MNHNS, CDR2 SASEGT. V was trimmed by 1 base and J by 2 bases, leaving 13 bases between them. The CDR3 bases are TGTGCCAGCAGTGAAGTACCTGGAGCCTACACAGATACGCAGTATTTT. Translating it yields CASSEVPGAYTDTQYF.

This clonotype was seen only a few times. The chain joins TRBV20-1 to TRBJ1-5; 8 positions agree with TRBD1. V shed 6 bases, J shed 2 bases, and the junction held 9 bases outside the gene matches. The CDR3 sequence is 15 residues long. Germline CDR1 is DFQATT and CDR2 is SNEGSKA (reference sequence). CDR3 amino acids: CSAGTGGRGNQPQHF. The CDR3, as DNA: TGCAGTGCAGGAACAGGGGGAAGAGGCAATCAGCCCCAGCATTTT.

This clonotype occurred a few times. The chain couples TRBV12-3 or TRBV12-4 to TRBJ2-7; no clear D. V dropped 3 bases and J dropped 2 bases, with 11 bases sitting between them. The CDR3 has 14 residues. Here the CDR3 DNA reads TGTGCCAGCAGTTTGGGCAGCGCCGCCTACGAGCAGTACTTC. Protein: CASSLGSAAYEQYF.

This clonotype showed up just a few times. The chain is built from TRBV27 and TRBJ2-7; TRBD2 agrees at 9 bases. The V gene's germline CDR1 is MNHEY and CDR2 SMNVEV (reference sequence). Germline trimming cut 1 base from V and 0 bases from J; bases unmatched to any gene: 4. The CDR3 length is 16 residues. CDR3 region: CASSLLVSGSSYEQYF. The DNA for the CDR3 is TGTGCCAGCAGTTTATTGGTTAGCGGGAGCTCCTACGAGCAGTACTTC.

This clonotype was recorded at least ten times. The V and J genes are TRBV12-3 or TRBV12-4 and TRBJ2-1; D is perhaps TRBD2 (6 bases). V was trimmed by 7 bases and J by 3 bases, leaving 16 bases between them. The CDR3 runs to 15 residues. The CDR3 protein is CASTRAGSYYNEQFF. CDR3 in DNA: TGTGCCAGCACCCGAGCGGGTTCCTACTACAATGAGCAGTTCTTC.

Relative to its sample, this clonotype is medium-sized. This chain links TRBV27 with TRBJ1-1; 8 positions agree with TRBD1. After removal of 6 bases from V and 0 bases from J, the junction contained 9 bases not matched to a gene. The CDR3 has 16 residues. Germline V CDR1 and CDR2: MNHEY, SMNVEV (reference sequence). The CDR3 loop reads CASSPSWTGMNTEAFF. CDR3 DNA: TGTGCCAGCAGCCCATCCTGGACAGGGATGAACACTGAAGCTTTCTTT.

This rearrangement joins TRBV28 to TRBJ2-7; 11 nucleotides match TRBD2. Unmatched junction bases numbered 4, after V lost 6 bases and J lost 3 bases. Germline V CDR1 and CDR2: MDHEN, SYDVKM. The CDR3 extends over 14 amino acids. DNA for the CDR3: TGTGCCAGCAGAGTAGCGGGAGGGAGCTACGAGCAGTACTTC. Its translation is CASRVAGGSYEQYF.

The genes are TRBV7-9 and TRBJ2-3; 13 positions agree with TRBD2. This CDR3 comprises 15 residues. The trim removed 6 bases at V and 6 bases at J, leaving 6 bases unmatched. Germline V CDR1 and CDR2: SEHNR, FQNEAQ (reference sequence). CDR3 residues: CASRTETSGRDTQYF. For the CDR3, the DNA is TGTGCCAGCAGGACAGAGACTAGCGGGAGGGATACGCAGTATTTT.

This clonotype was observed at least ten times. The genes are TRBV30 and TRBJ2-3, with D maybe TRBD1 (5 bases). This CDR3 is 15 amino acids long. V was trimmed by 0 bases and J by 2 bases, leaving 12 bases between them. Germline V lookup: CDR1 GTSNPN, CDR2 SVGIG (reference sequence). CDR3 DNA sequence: TGTGCCTGGAGTGTACAGGCCCACAACACAGATACGCAGTATTTT. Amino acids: CAWSVQAHNTDTQYF.

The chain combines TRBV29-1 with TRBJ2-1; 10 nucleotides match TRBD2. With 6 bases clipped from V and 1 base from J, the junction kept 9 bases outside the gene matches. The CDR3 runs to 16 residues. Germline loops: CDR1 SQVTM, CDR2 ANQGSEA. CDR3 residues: CSVRTAGGPSYNEQFF. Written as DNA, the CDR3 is TGCAGCGTCAGAACAGCGGGGGGGCCTTCCTACAATGAGCAGTTCTTC.

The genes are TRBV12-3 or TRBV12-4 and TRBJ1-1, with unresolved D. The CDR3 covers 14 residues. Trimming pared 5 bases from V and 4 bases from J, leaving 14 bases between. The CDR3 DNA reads TGTGCCAGCAGTCCGCATACTACGGGCACTGAAGCTTTCTTT. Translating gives CASSPHTTGTEAFF.

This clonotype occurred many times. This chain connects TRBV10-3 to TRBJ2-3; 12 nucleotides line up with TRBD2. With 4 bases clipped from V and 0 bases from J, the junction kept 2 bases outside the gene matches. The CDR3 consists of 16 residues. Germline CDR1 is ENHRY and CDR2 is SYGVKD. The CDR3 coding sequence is TGTGCCATCAGTGGACTAGCGGGAGTTAGCACAGATACGCAGTATTTT. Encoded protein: CAISGLAGVSTDTQYF.

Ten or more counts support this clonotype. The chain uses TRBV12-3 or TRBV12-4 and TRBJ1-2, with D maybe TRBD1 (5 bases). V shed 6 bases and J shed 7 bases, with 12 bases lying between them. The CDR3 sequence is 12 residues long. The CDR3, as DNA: TGTGCCAGCAGCCCAGGAGGGGTTGGCTACACCTTC. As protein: CASSPGGVGYTF.

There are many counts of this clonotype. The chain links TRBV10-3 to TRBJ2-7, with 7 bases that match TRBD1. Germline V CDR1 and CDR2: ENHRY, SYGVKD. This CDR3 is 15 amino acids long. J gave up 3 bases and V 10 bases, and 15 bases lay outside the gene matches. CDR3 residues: CATVGIGTAFYEQYF. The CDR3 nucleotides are TGTGCCACCGTCGGGATCGGGACAGCTTTCTACGAGCAGTACTTC.

The DNA for the CDR3 is TGTGCCAGCAGCTCTTTTAGCAGAGGGGGCAATGAGCAGTTCTTC. Protein: CASSSFSRGGNEQFF. The V and J genes are TRBV7-6 and TRBJ2-1; tentative D call: TRBD1 (6 bases). This CDR3 has 15 amino acids. Deletions cut 4 bases from V and 6 bases from J, with 16 bases between. Germline V gene lookup returns CDR1 SGHVS and CDR2 FNYEAQ.

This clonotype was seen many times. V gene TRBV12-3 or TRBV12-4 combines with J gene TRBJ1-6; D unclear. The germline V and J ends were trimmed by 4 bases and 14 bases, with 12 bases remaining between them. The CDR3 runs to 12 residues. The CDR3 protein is CASSWTPAALHF. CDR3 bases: TGTGCCAGCAGTTGGACTCCCGCCGCCCTCCACTTT.

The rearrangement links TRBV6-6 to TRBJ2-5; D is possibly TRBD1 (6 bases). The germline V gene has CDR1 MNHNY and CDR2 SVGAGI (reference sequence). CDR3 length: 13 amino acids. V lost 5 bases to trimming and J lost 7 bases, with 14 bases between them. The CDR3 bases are TGTGCCAGCAGTGGCGGACCAGGGGTGACCCAGTACTTC. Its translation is CASSGGPGVTQYF.

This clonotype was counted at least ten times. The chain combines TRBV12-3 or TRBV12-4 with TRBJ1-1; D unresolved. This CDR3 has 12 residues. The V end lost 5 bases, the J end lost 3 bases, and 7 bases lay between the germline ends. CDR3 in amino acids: CASSAQYTEAFF. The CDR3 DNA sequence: TGTGCCAGCAGTGCACAATACACTGAAGCTTTCTTT.

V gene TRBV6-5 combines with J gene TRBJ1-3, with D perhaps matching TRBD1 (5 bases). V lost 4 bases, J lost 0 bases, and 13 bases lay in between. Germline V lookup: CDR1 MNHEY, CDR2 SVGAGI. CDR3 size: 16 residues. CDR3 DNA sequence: TGTGCCAGCAGTTTTTATCCGGGGACCTCTGGAAACACCATATATTTT. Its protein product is CASSFYPGTSGNTIYF.

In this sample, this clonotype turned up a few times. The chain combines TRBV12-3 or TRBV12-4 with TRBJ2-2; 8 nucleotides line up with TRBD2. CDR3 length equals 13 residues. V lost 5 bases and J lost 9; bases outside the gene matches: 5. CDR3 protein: CASSRGGVRELFF. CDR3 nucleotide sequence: TGTGCCAGCAGTCGGGGGGGGGTCCGGGAGCTGTTTTTT.

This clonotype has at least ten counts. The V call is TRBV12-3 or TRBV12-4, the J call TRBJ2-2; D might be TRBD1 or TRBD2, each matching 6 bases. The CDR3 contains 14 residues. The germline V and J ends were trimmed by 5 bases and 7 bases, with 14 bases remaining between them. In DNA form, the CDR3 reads TGTGCCAGCAGTCCTATGGGGGGCGACGGGGAGCTGTTTTTT. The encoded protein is CASSPMGGDGELFF.

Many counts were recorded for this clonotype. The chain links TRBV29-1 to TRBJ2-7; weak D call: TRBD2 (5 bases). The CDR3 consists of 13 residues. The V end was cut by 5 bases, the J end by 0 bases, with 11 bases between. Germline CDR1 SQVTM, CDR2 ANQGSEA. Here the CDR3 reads CSVWTANSYEQYF. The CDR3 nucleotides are TGCAGCGTTTGGACTGCTAACTCCTACGAGCAGTACTTC.

The CDR3 loop reads CASSPAGAIEQFF. The CDR3, as DNA: TGTGCCAGCAGCCCGGCTGGAGCGATTGAGCAGTTCTTC. The chain joins TRBV14 to TRBJ2-1; D gene ambiguous. The CDR3 extends over 13 amino acids. Per germline, CDR1 SGHDN and CDR2 FVKESK. Trimming took 4 bases from V and 9 from J, leaving 13 bases between them.

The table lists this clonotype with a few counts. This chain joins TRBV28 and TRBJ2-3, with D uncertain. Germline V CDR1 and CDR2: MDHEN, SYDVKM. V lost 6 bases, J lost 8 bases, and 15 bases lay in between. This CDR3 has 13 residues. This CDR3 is CASSRTSPFTQYF. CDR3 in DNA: TGTGCCAGCAGCCGCACCTCGCCGTTTACGCAGTATTTT.

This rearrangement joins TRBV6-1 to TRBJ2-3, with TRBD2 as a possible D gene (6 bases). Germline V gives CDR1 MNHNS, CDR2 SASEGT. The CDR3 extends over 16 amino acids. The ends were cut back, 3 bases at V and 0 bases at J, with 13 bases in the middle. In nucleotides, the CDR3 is TGTGCCAGCAGTGATCTTGTTAGCGGTAGCACAGATACGCAGTATTTT. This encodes CASSDLVSGSTDTQYF.

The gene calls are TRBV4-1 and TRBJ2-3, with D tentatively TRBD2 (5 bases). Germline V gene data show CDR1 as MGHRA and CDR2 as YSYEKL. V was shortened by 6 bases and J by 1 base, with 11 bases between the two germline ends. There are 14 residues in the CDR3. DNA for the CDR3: TGCGCCAGCAGTCGCGGACTGGGCACAGATACGCAGTATTTT. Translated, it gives CASSRGLGTDTQYF.

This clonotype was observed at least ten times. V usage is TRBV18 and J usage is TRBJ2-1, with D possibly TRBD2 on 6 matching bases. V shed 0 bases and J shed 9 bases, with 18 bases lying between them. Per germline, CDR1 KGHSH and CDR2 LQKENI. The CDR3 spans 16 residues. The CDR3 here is CASSPPGLPPSGEQFF. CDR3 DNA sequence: TGTGCCAGCTCACCACCGGGACTGCCCCCGTCGGGTGAGCAGTTCTTC.

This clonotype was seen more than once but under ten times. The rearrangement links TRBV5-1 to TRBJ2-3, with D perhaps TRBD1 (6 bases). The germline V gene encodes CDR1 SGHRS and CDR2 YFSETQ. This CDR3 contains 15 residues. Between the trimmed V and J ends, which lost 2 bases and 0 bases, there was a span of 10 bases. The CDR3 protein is CASSFLGQSTDTQYF. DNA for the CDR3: TGCGCCAGCAGCTTCCTCGGACAGAGCACAGATACGCAGTATTTT.